The 2 T cell receptor beta chains below were found in one sample sequenced in a study of cytomegalovirus exposure and HLA in healthy donors. Both 60 Vbeta primers and 13 Jbeta primers went into the PCR. The table came from immunoSEQ multiplex PCR; TCRdb's copy has only in-frame clones and leaves some out. The table lists about 130,000 clones, more than 75% of them singletons. The sample consisted of PBMCs. The receptors stem from a young man in good health and CMV-seronegative.

The chain employs TRBV7-2 and TRBJ1-2; D is undetermined. V was trimmed by 5 bases and J by 5 bases, leaving 6 bases between them. From germline, CDR1 is SGHTA and CDR2 FQGNSA. The CDR3 is made up of 11 amino acids. CDR3 region: CASSVIYGYTF. The DNA of the CDR3 is TGTGCCAGCAGCGTAATTTATGGCTACACCTTC. Complete variable domain (other parts from reference TRBV7-2 and TRBJ1-2): GAGVSQSPSNKVTEKGKDVELRCDPISGHTALYWYRQSLGQGLEFLIYFQGNSAPDKSGLPSDRFSAERTGGSVSTLTIQRTQQEDSAVYLCASSVIYGYTFGSGTRLTVV.

This clone turned up a few times. The V call is TRBV2, the J call TRBJ2-2; D is perhaps TRBD2 (6 bases). Looked up from germline, CDR1 is SNHLY and CDR2 is FYNNEI. The CDR3 contains 13 residues. V lost 10 bases to trimming and J lost 9 bases, with 18 bases between them. CDR3 protein: CAIDRMGGRELFF. In nucleotides, the CDR3 is TGTGCCATCGATCGAATGGGGGGAAGGGAGCTGTTTTTT.